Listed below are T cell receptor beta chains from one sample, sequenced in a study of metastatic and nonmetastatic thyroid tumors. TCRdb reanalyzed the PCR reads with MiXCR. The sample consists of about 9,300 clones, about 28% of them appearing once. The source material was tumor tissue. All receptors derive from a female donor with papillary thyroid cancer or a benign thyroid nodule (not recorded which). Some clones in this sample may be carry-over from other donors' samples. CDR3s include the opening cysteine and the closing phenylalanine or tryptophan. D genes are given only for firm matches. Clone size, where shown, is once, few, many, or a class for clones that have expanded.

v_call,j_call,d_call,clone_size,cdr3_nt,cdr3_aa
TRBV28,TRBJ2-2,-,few,TGTGCCAGCATGCAGGAGGCCGGGGAGCTGTTTTTT,CASMQEAGELFF
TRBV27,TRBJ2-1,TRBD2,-,TGTGCCAGCAAGATACTAGCGGGATCCAATGAGCAGTTCTTC,CASKILAGSNEQFF
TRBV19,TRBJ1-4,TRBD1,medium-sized,TGTGCCAGTAGTATGTTCCCCCCACAGGGGGCATACGAAAAACTGTTTTTT,CASSMFPPQGAYEKLFF
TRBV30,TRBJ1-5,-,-,TGTGCCTGGTGTGAGGGGCGAAATCAGCCCCAGCATTTT,CAWCEGRNQPQHF
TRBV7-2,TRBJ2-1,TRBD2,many,TGTGCCAGCAGCTTGTCTTCCGGGAGGAACTATGAGCAGTTCTTC,CASSLSSGRNYEQFF
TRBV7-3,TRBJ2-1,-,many,TGTGCCAGCAGCGGACAATCTGCGGGGTGGAATGAGCAGTTCTTC,CASSGQSAGWNEQFF
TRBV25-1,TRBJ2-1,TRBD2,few,TGTGCCAGCAATGAAGCTTCTAGCGGGAGGAGCTCCTACAATGAGCAGTTCTTC,CASNEASSGRSSYNEQFF
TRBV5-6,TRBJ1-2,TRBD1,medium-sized,TGTGCCAGCAGCCCCCACCGGACAGGGAGCGGCTACACCTTC,CASSPHRTGSGYTF
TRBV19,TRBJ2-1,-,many,TGTGCCAGTAGTGGGGCGACACGGCACGACAATGAGCAGTTCTTC,CASSGATRHDNEQFF
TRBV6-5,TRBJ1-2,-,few,TGCGCCAGCAGTTACTCGGGACATGGGGCTAACTATGGCTACACCTTC,CASSYSGHGANYGYTF
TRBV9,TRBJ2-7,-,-,TGTGCCAGCAGCGCCTGGACTATCGACTACGAGCAGTACTTC,CASSAWTIDYEQYF
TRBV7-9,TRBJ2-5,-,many,TGTGCCAGCAGCTTAGCCACGGGGGCTAGCGAGACCCAGTACTTC,CASSLATGASETQYF
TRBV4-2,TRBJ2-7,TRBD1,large,TGTGCCAGCAGCCAAGAACGGACAGGGACCTACGAGCAGTACTTC,CASSQERTGTYEQYF
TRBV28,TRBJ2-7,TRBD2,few,TGTGCCAGCAATAAACTAGCGGCGGACTACGAGCAGTACTTC,CASNKLAADYEQYF
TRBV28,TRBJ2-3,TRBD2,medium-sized,TGTGCCAGCAGCCGACTAGCGAGAACCACAGATACGCAGTATTTT,CASSRLARTTDTQYF
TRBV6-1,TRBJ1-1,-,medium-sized,TGTGCCAGCAGTTTAGGGGATGAAGCTTTCTTT,CASSLGDEAFF
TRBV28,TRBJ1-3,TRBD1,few,TGTGCCAGCATCCTACGACAGGGTCGCTCTGGAAACACCATATATTTT,CASILRQGRSGNTIYF
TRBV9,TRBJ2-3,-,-,TGTGCCAGCAGCGTCGACTTCGGCACAGATACGCAGTATTTT,CASSVDFGTDTQYF
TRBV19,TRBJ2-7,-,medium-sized,TGTGCCAGTAGTACCTCCGGGTCAGGGGCTTACTCCTACGAGCAGTACTTC,CASSTSGSGAYSYEQYF
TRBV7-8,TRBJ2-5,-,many,TGTGCCAGCAGCTTAGGGTTGTGGCTGGGGTTACAAGAGACCCAGTACTTC,CASSLGLWLGLQETQYF
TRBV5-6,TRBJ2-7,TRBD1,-,TGTGCCACCTCTCGAGGGGGCTTTGGTCACGAGCAGTACTTC,CATSRGGFGHEQYF
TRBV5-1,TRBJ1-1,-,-,TGCGCCAGCAGCGAGGACCCGAACACTGAAGCTTTCTTT,CASSEDPNTEAFF
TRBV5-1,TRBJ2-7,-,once,TGCGCCAGCCGCAAGGGACTGACATCCTACGAGCAGTACTTC,CASRKGLTSYEQYF
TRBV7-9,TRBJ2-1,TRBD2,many,TGTGCCACCGCGGGACTAGCGGACAATGAGCAGTTCTTC,CATAGLADNEQFF
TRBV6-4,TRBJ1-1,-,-,TGTGCCAGCAGTGACTCTAGTATGACTGAAGCTTTCTTT,CASSDSSMTEAFF
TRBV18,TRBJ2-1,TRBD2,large,TGTGCCAGCTCACCGGGGACTAGAAACGATGAGCAGTTCTTC,CASSPGTRNDEQFF
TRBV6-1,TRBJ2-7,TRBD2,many,TGTGCCAGCAGTGAACCTACGGGGGGGGAGGCTCGGGAGCAGTACTTC,CASSEPTGGEAREQYF
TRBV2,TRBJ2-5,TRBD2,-,TGTGCCAGCAGTAGCGGGACTGGGGTATGGACCCAGTACTTC,CASSSGTGVWTQYF
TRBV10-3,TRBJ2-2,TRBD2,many,TGTGCCATCAGTGAAGGACTAGCGGGAACCGGGGAGCTGTTTTTT,CAISEGLAGTGELFF